This entry describes one T cell receptor beta chain. Its target is not known. The protocol was immunoSEQ multiplex PCR, while the TCRdb copy is restricted to in-frame clones and leaves out a portion. In the table there are 150,000 or so clones, approximately 88% of which are singletons. The CDR3 contains 17 residues. Germline values: CDR1 LGHDT, CDR2 YNNKEL (reference sequence). J was trimmed by 4 bases and V by 0 bases; bases with no gene match: 5. These data belong to a study of T cell responses to AZD1222 COVID-19 vaccine. Study conclusions and caveats: Baseline seropositivity occurred in only six AZD1222 recipients.

This TCR came from an adult in good health. Sequences were derived from peripheral blood, sampled on day 0 of MenACWY control vaccination. This chain connects TRBV3-1 (or the pseudogene TRBV3-2) to TRBJ2-3, with TRBD2 matching over 12 bases. The CDR3 DNA follows: TGTGCCAGCAGCCAAGACAGGACTAGCGGGATCGCAGATACGCAGTATTTT. This translates into CASSQDRTSGIADTQYF.